The 5 T cell receptor beta chains below were found in one sample sequenced in a study of T cell changes during pregnancy in multiple sclerosis (dated by TCRdb to about 2019). Library preparation was by the immunoSEQ multiplex PCR assay. In TCRdb, the immuneACCESS table is reduced to in-frame sequences with V and J assigned. These tables do not hold every clone; where another copy was compared, an unresolved V gene accounts for under half, and the others remain unexplained. The sample has more than 35,000 clones on record, 90% to 95% of them singletons. Over 0.4% of the sample comes from the top ten. Material: CD4+ T cells from peripheral blood mononuclear cells, obtained in the third trimester of pregnancy. The receptors originated from a female donor in good health, enrolled as a control in a pregnancy study.

The V call is TRBV30, the J call TRBJ1-2, with D hard to call. The germline V gene has CDR1 GTSNPN and CDR2 SVGIG (reference sequence). V was clipped by 2 bases and J by 5 bases, with 12 bases between them. CDR3 length equals 13 residues. The chain's CDR3 is CAWSRDGQYGYTF. In DNA, the CDR3 is TGTGCCTGGAGTCGTGATGGTCAGTATGGCTACACCTTC.

This clone was found once. V and J are TRBV28 and TRBJ1-4, with no clear D. The CDR3 runs to 13 residues. Germline-derived CDR1 and CDR2 are MDHEN and SYDVKM. The V end lost 4 bases, the J end lost 8 bases, and 11 bases lay between the germline ends. This CDR3 reads CASSSRSSEKLFF. The CDR3 nucleotides read TGTGCCAGCAGTTCCCGTTCTAGCGAAAAACTGTTTTTT.

The chain recombines TRBV6-5 with TRBJ2-2, with D unresolved. Per germline, CDR1 MNHEY and CDR2 SVGAGI. There are 12 residues in the CDR3. Trimming left V 10 bases short and J 3 bases short, with 9 bases between. The CDR3 protein is CATGRDTGELFF. The CDR3 bases are TGTGCCACCGGCCGGGACACCGGGGAGCTGTTTTTT.

The CDR3, as DNA: TGTGCCAGCTCGTCCGTCGGTCTGACAGGGTCAGGAGGTGAGCAGTTCTTC. Its translation: CASSSVGLTGSGGEQFF. The chain combines TRBV18 with TRBJ2-1; 7 bases match TRBD1. The germline V gene encodes CDR1 KGHSH and CDR2 LQKENI. The junction had 20 bases not matched to a gene; V was cut back by 6 bases and J by 9 bases. CDR3 length: 17 amino acids. The variable domain in full, with the rest retrieved from reference TRBV18 and TRBJ2-1, is NAGVMQNPRHLVRRRGQEARLRCSPMKGHSHVYWYRQLPEEGLKFMVYLQKENIIDESGMPKERFSAEFPKEGPSILRIQQVVRGDSAAYFCASSSVGLTGSGGEQFFGPGTRLTVL.

This clone has a single count. The chain links TRBV6-1 to TRBJ2-7; 11 positions match TRBD2. This CDR3 spans 15 amino acids. Germline CDR1 is MNHNS and CDR2 is SASEGT. V was clipped by 6 bases and J by 6 bases; unmatched bases: 10. CDR3 in amino acids: CASSLAPGLAAEQYF. CDR3 sequence (DNA): TGTGCCAGCAGCCTTGCCCCGGGACTAGCGGCCGAGCAGTACTTC.